The 4 T cell receptor beta chains below all came from one sample that was sequenced in a study of T cell clonotyping in hematopoietic cell transplantation. Clones were sequenced by immunoSEQ multiplex PCR, and TCRdb holds only the in-frame ones, with some missing. Of about 76,000 clones detected, around 96% appear once; the ten largest clones hold under 2%. Time point denoted: recipient sample about 28 days before transplant, after cytoreduction. Sample: peripheral blood mononuclear cells, taken before stem cell transplant. All receptors derive from a woman between 50 and 59 years old with acute myeloid leukemia. Some clones in this sample may be carry-over from other donors' samples.

The gene calls are TRBV15 and TRBJ1-2, with D hard to call. Germline V gene lookup returns CDR1 LNHNV and CDR2 YYDKDF (reference sequence). With 1 base removed from V and 6 bases from J, the gap between germline ends came to 6 bases. CDR3 length equals 12 residues. The CDR3 loop reads CATSRAGNGYTF. In DNA form, the CDR3 reads TGTGCCACCAGCAGAGCGGGGAATGGCTACACCTTC. Full variable domain (remainder filled in from reference TRBV15 and TRBJ1-2): DAMVIQNPRYQVTQFGKPVTLSCSQTLNHNVMYWYQQKSSQAPKLLFHYYDKDFNNEADTPDNFQSRRPNTSFCFLDIRSPGLGDTAMYLCATSRAGNGYTFGSGTRLTVV.

This chain connects TRBV30 to TRBJ1-2; 9 nucleotides align to TRBD1. With V trimmed by 6 bases and J by 6 bases, 8 bases remained unmatched. Germline V lookup: CDR1 GTSNPN, CDR2 SVGIG (reference sequence). This CDR3 is 13 amino acids long. The CDR3 sequence: CACQRDRVDGYTF. The DNA of the CDR3 is TGTGCCTGTCAGCGGGACAGGGTTGATGGCTACACCTTC.

This clone is a singleton in its sample. V is TRBV6-6 and J is TRBJ1-5; possibly TRBD1 for D (6 bases). Germline-derived CDR1 and CDR2 are MNHNY and SVGAGI (reference sequence). Trimming removed 6 bases from V and 7 bases from J, with 16 bases in between. The CDR3 covers 14 residues. The CDR3 is CASRDTGTEQPQHF. In DNA form, the CDR3 reads TGTGCCAGCAGAGATACAGGGACGGAACAGCCCCAGCATTTT.

V gene TRBV14 combines with J gene TRBJ2-2, with D hard to call. Germline V gene sequence: CDR1 SGHDN, CDR2 FVKESK. V was clipped by 1 base and J by 4 bases, with 13 bases between them. The CDR3 length is 16 residues. The CDR3 DNA is TGTGCCAGCAGCCAAGTGAGAGCTAGGAGCACCGGGGAGCTGTTTTTT. It codes for CASSQVRARSTGELFF. Full variable domain (remainder filled in from reference TRBV14 and TRBJ2-2): EAGVTQFPSHSVIEKGQTVTLRCDPISGHDNLYWYRRVMGKEIKFLLHFVKESKQDESGMPNNRFLAERTGGTYSTLKVQPAELEDSGVYFCASSQVRARSTGELFFGEGSRLTVL.